This TCR beta chain was sequenced for a study of early T cells in non-severe SARS-CoV-2 infection. This clonotype was seen at least ten times. Its matching antigen is unknown. Trimming pared 0 bases from V and 1 base from J, leaving 0 bases between. This CDR3 region has 12 residues. Germline V gene lookup returns CDR1 MNHEY and CDR2 SVGEGT. Each single cDNA molecule received a unique molecular identifier. From the 5' RACE reads, TCRdb called clonotypes with MiXCR, one entry per CDR3 protein. This repertoire shows approximately 98,000 distinct CDR3 sequences, roughly 12% found once; its top ten account for 3% to 3.5%. The study, taken as a whole, reports: In VDJdb matching, anti-spike CD8 responses were favored while private and CD4 specificities went missing.

J is TRBJ2-5 and V is TRBV6-2 or TRBV6-3; D is uncertain. The sequence was obtained from an adult who was a healthcare worker with PCR-confirmed SARS-CoV-2 infection or an uninfected control (not recorded which). Sequencing was done on a sample of whole blood. CDR3 protein: CASSYSQETQYF. Here the CDR3 DNA reads TGTGCCAGCAGTTACTCCCAAGAGACCCAGTACTTC.